The 23 T cell receptor beta chains presented below share a single source sample, sequenced in a study of blood T cell repertoires in COVID-19. Method: immunoSEQ multiplex PCR; TCRdb's copy keeps in-frame clones and lacks some. This sample has 200,000 to 250,000 clones; approximately 80% occur once, and the top ten carry about 3.3%. The sequenced sample was PBMCs or T cells enriched from blood (not recorded which). These receptors were collected from a woman in her sixties who had recovered from COVID-19.

The V call is TRBV5-1, the J call TRBJ2-2; 10 bases align to TRBD2. The germline V gene encodes CDR1 SGHRS and CDR2 YFSETQ. Trimming took 4 bases from V and 3 from J; bases not matched to a gene: 15. The CDR3 covers 19 residues. CDR3 sequence: CASSPRVSAGGEYTGELFF. In nucleotides, the CDR3 is TGCGCCAGCAGCCCCAGGGTTTCAGCGGGAGGGGAGTACACCGGGGAGCTGTTTTTT.

The chain joins TRBV7-3 to TRBJ1-2; TRBD1 matches 7 bases. CDR1 and CDR2 from the germline V gene are SGHTA and FQGTGA. The trim removed 5 bases at V and 2 bases at J, leaving 2 bases unmatched. The CDR3 has 13 amino acids. The CDR3 is CASSAGQNYGYTF. For the CDR3, the DNA is TGTGCCAGCAGCGCGGGACAGAACTATGGCTACACCTTC.

This clone was seen just once. The CDR3 is CSASFRQGIPDTQYF. CDR3 DNA: TGCAGTGCTAGTTTTCGCCAGGGGATACCAGATACGCAGTATTTT. V is TRBV20-1 and J is TRBJ2-3; D is perhaps TRBD1 (6 bases). Trimming removed 3 bases from V and 4 bases from J, with 17 bases in between. Per germline, CDR1 DFQATT and CDR2 SNEGSKA (reference sequence). This CDR3 has 15 residues.

J is TRBJ2-3 and V is TRBV2; tentative D call: TRBD2 (5 bases). Germline V gene lookup returns CDR1 SNHLY and CDR2 FYNNEI. The CDR3 consists of 12 residues. The germline V and J ends were trimmed by 7 bases and 4 bases, with 9 bases remaining between them. CDR3 coding DNA: TGTGCCAGCACAAAGGACTCAGATACGCAGTATTTT. Translation gives CASTKDSDTQYF.

Here the CDR3 DNA reads TGTGCCAGCTCCCTCAACAGGGTAGATATCACTGAAGCTTTCTTT. Translation gives CASSLNRVDITEAFF. V is TRBV18 and J is TRBJ1-1, with D tentatively TRBD1 (6 bases). This CDR3 has 15 amino acids. Trimming took 6 bases from V and 4 from J, leaving 18 bases between them. Germline-derived CDR1 and CDR2 are KGHSH and LQKENI.

This clone was seen a handful of times. The V call is TRBV11-2, the J call TRBJ2-7; 7 nucleotides match TRBD1. CDR1 and CDR2 from the germline V gene are SGHAT and FQNNGV. V was clipped by 5 bases and J by 7 bases; unmatched bases: 11. The CDR3 runs 14 residues. The CDR3 spells CASSPRQGAGEQYF. For the CDR3, the DNA is TGTGCCAGCAGCCCCCGACAGGGTGCAGGGGAGCAGTACTTC. Supplemented by reference TRBV11-2 and TRBJ2-7, the full variable domain reads EAGVAQSPRYKIIEKRQSVAFWCNPISGHATLYWYQQILGQGPKLLIQFQNNGVVDDSQLPKDRFSAERLKGVDSTLKIQPAKLEDSAVYLCASSPRQGAGEQYFGPGTRLTVT.

J is TRBJ2-7 and V is TRBV7-6; D is perhaps TRBD1 (6 bases). The CDR3 is made up of 15 amino acids. CDR1 and CDR2 (germline): SGHVS, FNYEAQ. V dropped 5 bases and J dropped 6 bases, with 20 bases sitting between them. The CDR3 is CASSTPTGGFGEQYF. Written as DNA, the CDR3 is TGTGCCAGCAGCACCCCGACAGGTGGGTTCGGCGAGCAGTACTTC.

V usage is TRBV5-5 and J usage is TRBJ2-7; D is uncertain. The CDR3 sequence is 13 residues long. Germline V CDR1 and CDR2: SGHKS, YYEKEE (reference sequence). The V and J ends lost 0 bases and 1 base respectively, with 5 bases between them. This CDR3 reads CASSLAGSYEQYF. CDR3 sequence (DNA): TGTGCCAGCAGCTTGGCGGGTTCCTACGAGCAGTACTTC.

This sequence joins TRBV5-4 and TRBJ1-1; D remains unclear. The V end lost 0 bases, the J end lost 1 base, and 10 bases lay between the germline ends. This CDR3 is built from 15 residues. Germline assignment: CDR1 SGHNT and CDR2 YYREEE (reference sequence). As DNA, the CDR3 is TGTGCCAGCAGCTTGGATCTGGGCCAGAACACTGAAGCTTTCTTT. Translation gives CASSLDLGQNTEAFF.

The chain joins TRBV5-1 to TRBJ2-7; tentative D call: TRBD2 (6 bases). The V gene's germline CDR1 is SGHRS and CDR2 YFSETQ. V was clipped by 6 bases and J by 1 base, with 14 bases between them. The CDR3 sequence is 14 residues long. The DNA of the CDR3 is TGCGCCAGCAAGGAGGGGACTGATTCCTACGAGCAGTACTTC. Translating it yields CASKEGTDSYEQYF.

The chain recombines TRBV12-3 or TRBV12-4 with TRBJ1-2, with TRBD1 as a possible D gene (5 bases). This CDR3 is built from 13 residues. The V and J ends lost 5 bases and 8 bases respectively, with 15 bases between them. The CDR3 nucleotides are TGTGCCAGCAGTCCCCGGAGGGGCGGGGGCTACACCTTC. This encodes CASSPRRGGGYTF.

The chain is built from TRBV29-1 and TRBJ2-5; D not resolved. CDR1 is SQVTM and CDR2 is ANQGSEA in the germline V gene. The ends were cut back, 1 base at V and 2 bases at J, with 11 bases in the middle. The CDR3 is 14 residues long. The CDR3 reads CSVEGPAQQETQYF. Here the CDR3 DNA reads TGCAGCGTTGAAGGACCAGCGCAGCAAGAGACCCAGTACTTC.

The V call is TRBV19, the J call TRBJ1-5; D unclear. CDR1 LNHDA and CDR2 SQIVND come from the germline V gene (reference sequence). This CDR3 has 13 residues. Trimming pared 10 bases from V and 3 bases from J, leaving 13 bases between. The CDR3 sequence is CAISRVHNQPQHF. DNA for the CDR3: TGTGCCATCTCGAGGGTCCACAATCAGCCCCAGCATTTT.

The J gene is TRBJ2-7, the V gene TRBV27; D may be TRBD1 (6 bases). The germline gives CDR1 MNHEY, CDR2 SMNVEV (reference sequence). The germline V and J ends were trimmed by 6 bases and 2 bases, with 14 bases remaining between them. This CDR3 spans 14 amino acids. This CDR3 is CASSHRVETYEQYF. DNA of the CDR3: TGTGCCAGCAGCCACAGGGTCGAGACCTACGAGCAGTACTTC.

The genes are TRBV11-2 and TRBJ1-3, with TRBD1 matching over 8 bases. The J segment lost 0 bases and the V segment lost 5 bases, leaving 9 bases of the junction unmatched. The CDR3 spans 17 residues. From germline, CDR1 is SGHAT and CDR2 FQNNGV. DNA for the CDR3: TGTGCCAGCAGCCGCGGGACAGGAGCCCGCTCTGGAAACACCATATATTTT. Its protein product is CASSRGTGARSGNTIYF.

The chain joins TRBV7-3 to TRBJ2-1; D perhaps matches TRBD1 (6 bases). V was pared by 3 bases and J by 3 bases, with 12 bases between. CDR1 and CDR2 (germline): SGHTA, FQGTGA. The CDR3 covers 15 residues. CDR3 amino acids: CASSLGAYNYNEQFF. The CDR3 DNA is TGTGCCAGCAGCTTGGGGGCTTATAACTACAATGAGCAGTTCTTC. Complete variable domain (other parts from reference TRBV7-3 and TRBJ2-1): GAGVSQTPSNKVTEKGKYVELRCDPISGHTALYWYRQSLGQGPEFLIYFQGTGAADDSGLPNDRFFAVRPEGSVSTLKIQRTERGDSAVYLCASSLGAYNYNEQFFGPGTRLTVL.

This chain connects TRBV5-1 to TRBJ1-4; 9 nucleotides line up with TRBD1. The V segment lost 4 bases and the J segment 7 bases; nucleotides outside the gene matches: 5. Germline lookup yields CDR1 SGHRS and CDR2 YFSETQ. The CDR3 has 14 residues. CDR3 nucleotide sequence: TGCGCCAGCAGCCCCGGGACAGGGAGTGAAAAACTGTTTTTT. Amino acids: CASSPGTGSEKLFF.

The CDR3 spells CASSAYPGAGGESSPYGYTF. CDR3 sequence (DNA): TGTGCCAGTAGTGCCTACCCGGGCGCAGGGGGAGAATCGTCTCCCTATGGCTACACCTTC. V and J are TRBV19 and TRBJ1-2; 7 bases line up with TRBD1. The CDR3 extends over 20 amino acids. With V trimmed by 5 bases and J by 4 bases, 25 bases remained unmatched. Germline V gene lookup returns CDR1 LNHDA and CDR2 SQIVND (reference sequence).

The chain couples TRBV5-1 to TRBJ1-1; TRBD1 matches at 8 bases. This CDR3 is built from 16 residues. V lost 4 bases, J lost 5 bases, and 13 bases stayed unmatched. The germline V gene has CDR1 SGHRS and CDR2 YFSETQ. CDR3: CASSPQTGAAGTEAFF. For the CDR3, the DNA is TGCGCCAGCAGCCCCCAGACAGGGGCGGCGGGGACTGAAGCTTTCTTT.

The chain links TRBV7-3 to TRBJ1-1; perhaps TRBD1 as D (6 bases). From germline, CDR1 is SGHTA and CDR2 FQGTGA. This CDR3 comprises 13 residues. V was cut by 4 bases and J by 11 bases, with 17 bases left in between. CDR3 in DNA: TGTGCCAGCAGCTCCCCGGACAGTCCTCTGGCTTTCTTT. It encodes CASSSPDSPLAFF.

V and J are TRBV5-4 and TRBJ1-2; a weak D match, TRBD1 (6 bases). Germline CDR1 and CDR2: SGHNT and YYREEE (reference sequence). Trimming took 1 base from V and 2 from J, leaving 12 bases between them. This CDR3 is built from 15 residues. DNA for the CDR3: TGTGCCAGCAGCTTGAACCTGAGGGGGAACTATGGCTACACCTTC. Amino acids: CASSLNLRGNYGYTF.

The CDR3 DNA sequence: TGTGCCAGCAGCTTAACTCGACACAGCACAGATACGCAGTATTTT. Residues: CASSLTRHSTDTQYF. The chain couples TRBV11-1 to TRBJ2-3; D unclear. The ends were cut back, 2 bases at V and 0 bases at J, with 9 bases in the middle. CDR1 is SGHAT and CDR2 is FQDESV in the germline V gene (reference sequence). CDR3 length: 15 residues.

The gene calls are TRBV7-2 and TRBJ2-7; 12 nucleotides line up with TRBD2. CDR1 and CDR2 from the germline V gene are SGHTA and FQGNSA. The junction had 8 bases not matched to a gene; V was cut back by 5 bases and J by 0 bases. The CDR3 runs to 17 residues. This CDR3 is CASSPRLAGVSSYEQYF. Written as DNA, the CDR3 is TGTGCCAGCAGCCCGCGACTAGCGGGAGTTTCCTCCTACGAGCAGTACTTC.